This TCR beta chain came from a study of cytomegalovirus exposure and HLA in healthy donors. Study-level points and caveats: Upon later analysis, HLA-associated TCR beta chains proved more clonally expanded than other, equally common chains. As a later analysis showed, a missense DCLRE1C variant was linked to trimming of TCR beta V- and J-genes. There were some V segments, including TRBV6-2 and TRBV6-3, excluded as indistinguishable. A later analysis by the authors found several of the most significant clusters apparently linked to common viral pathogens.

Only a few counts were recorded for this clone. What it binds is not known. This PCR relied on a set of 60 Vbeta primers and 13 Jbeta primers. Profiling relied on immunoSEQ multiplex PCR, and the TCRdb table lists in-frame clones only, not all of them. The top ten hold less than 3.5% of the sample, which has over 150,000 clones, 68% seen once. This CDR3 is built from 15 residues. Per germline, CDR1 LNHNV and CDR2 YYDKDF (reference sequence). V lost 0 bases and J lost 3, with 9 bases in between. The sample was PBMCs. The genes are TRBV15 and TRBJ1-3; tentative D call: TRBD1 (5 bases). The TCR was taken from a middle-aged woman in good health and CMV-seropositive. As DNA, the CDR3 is TGTGCCACCAGCAGAGATAGGGGATATGGAAACACCATATATTTT. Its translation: CATSRDRGYGNTIYF.